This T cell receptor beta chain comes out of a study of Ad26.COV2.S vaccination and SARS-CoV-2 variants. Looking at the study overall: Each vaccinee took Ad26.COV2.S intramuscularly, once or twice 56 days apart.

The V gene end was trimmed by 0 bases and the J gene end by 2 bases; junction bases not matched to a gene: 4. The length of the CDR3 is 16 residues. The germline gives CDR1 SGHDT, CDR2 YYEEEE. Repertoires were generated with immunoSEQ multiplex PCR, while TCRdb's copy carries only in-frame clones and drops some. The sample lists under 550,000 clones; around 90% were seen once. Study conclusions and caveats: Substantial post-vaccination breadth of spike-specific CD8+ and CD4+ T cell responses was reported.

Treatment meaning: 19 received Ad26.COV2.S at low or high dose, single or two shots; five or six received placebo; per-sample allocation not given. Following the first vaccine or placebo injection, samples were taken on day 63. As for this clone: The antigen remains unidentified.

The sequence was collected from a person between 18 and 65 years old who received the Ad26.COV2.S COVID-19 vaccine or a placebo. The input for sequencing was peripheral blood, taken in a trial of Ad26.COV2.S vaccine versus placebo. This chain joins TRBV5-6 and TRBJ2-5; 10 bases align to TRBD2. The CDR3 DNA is TGTGCCAGCAGCTTGGTTCAAGCGGGAGGGCAAGAGACCCAGTACTTC. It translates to CASSLVQAGGQETQYF.